This entry concerns a single T cell receptor beta chain. What it recognizes is unknown. CDR3 size: 14 residues. Germline-derived CDR1 and CDR2 are KGHSH and LQKENI. V was pared by 2 bases and J by 2 bases, with 9 bases between. This table comes from immunoSEQ multiplex PCR, and its TCRdb copy is limited to in-frame clones, with some not included. Of approximately 30,000 clones in the sample, more than 80% were seen once. This entry is derived from a study of early stage breast cancer tumors. About the study: Approximately 9.4-fold was the mean read coverage per sample.

Notes on the study in general: Compared with adjacent normal breast tissue, tumors showed 2 to 3-fold greater T cell density and higher clonality. Unsorted bulk genomic DNA sequencing lacked pairing and functional marker data. Tumor and normal breast were distinguished via blood comparison in about 90% of the 16 patients.

The chain is built from TRBV18 and TRBJ1-1, with D tentatively TRBD1 (5 bases). The clonotype originates from a person between 60 and 70 years old with breast cancer. What was sequenced was blood. The CDR3 is CASSPATVNTEAFF. Written as DNA, the CDR3 is TGTGCCAGCTCACCAGCGACAGTTAACACTGAAGCTTTCTTT.